These 21 T cell receptor beta chains came from one sample sequenced in a study of cytomegalovirus exposure and HLA in healthy donors. Primers included in the PCR were 60 Vbeta and 13 Jbeta primers. Generated by immunoSEQ multiplex PCR, the TCRdb table keeps only in-frame clones and is missing some. This table holds more than 140,000 clones, 64% found once. Source material: PBMCs. The receptors originated from a woman aged 25 to 45 in good health and CMV-seropositive.

This chain joins TRBV11-2 and TRBJ1-6, with no clear D. V was shortened by 0 bases and J by 10 bases, with 13 bases between the two germline ends. CDR1 and CDR2 (germline): SGHAT, FQNNGV. The CDR3 consists of 15 residues. The CDR3 sequence: CASSLEARARSPLHF. CDR3 coding DNA: TGTGCCAGCAGCTTAGAGGCGAGGGCTCGGTCACCCCTCCACTTT.

CDR3 region: CASSLARTGVGQPQHF. The CDR3 DNA reads TGTGCCAGCAGCTTAGCCCGGACAGGGGTTGGGCAGCCCCAGCATTTT. The V call is TRBV7-8, the J call TRBJ1-5, with 9 bases identical to TRBD1. Trimming took 0 bases from V and 7 from J; bases not matched to a gene: 7. Germline assignment: CDR1 SGHVS and CDR2 FQNEAQ. The length of the CDR3 is 16 residues.

The chain carries TRBV18 and TRBJ2-7; 7 bases are shared with TRBD1. The germline gives CDR1 KGHSH, CDR2 LQKENI. The junction had 13 bases not matched to a gene; V was cut back by 6 bases and J by 2 bases. The CDR3 totals 16 residues. The CDR3 coding sequence is TGTGCCAGCTCCTTGATACCCGGGACAGCTACCTACGAGCAGTACTTC. Protein product: CASSLIPGTATYEQYF.

This chain joins TRBV4-1 and TRBJ2-2, with TRBD2 matching 9 bases. V was clipped by 4 bases and J by 6 bases; unmatched bases: 12. The germline gives CDR1 MGHRA, CDR2 YSYEKL. The CDR3 is 17 amino acids. This CDR3 is CASSLQRASGDPGELFF. The CDR3 nucleotides are TGCGCCAGCAGCCTTCAACGCGCTAGCGGGGACCCCGGGGAGCTGTTTTTT.

This clone was recorded a few times. The V call is TRBV14, the J call TRBJ1-6; D is undetermined. V shed 1 base and J shed 0 bases, with 7 bases lying between them. Germline CDR1 is SGHDN and CDR2 is FVKESK. There are 16 residues in the CDR3. The CDR3, as DNA: TGTGCCAGCAGCCAAGTAGTTAACTCCTATAATTCACCCCTCCACTTT. Its translation: CASSQVVNSYNSPLHF.

The V gene is TRBV30, the J gene TRBJ2-7, with TRBD1 matching over 10 bases. V lost 4 bases and J lost 1; bases outside the gene matches: 13. This CDR3 has 17 residues. The germline CDR1 and CDR2 sequences are GTSNPN and SVGIG (reference sequence). CDR3 nucleotides: TGTGCCTGGAATAAGAAAGGGACAGGGGTGCCTTCCTACGAGCAGTACTTC. Encoded protein: CAWNKKGTGVPSYEQYF.

The chain recombines TRBV4-1 with TRBJ1-1; perhaps TRBD1 as D (6 bases). Trimming removed 1 base at V and 8 bases at J, with 14 bases between. CDR1 is MGHRA, CDR2 YSYEKL, per germline. This CDR3 comprises 14 residues. This CDR3 is CASSQVGGDPEAFF. The DNA for the CDR3 is TGCGCCAGCAGCCAAGTAGGGGGGGACCCAGAAGCTTTCTTT.

This rearrangement joins TRBV2 to TRBJ2-3; 10 positions agree with TRBD1. J was trimmed by 4 bases and V by 6 bases; bases with no gene match: 10. The CDR3 has 16 residues. From germline, CDR1 is SNHLY and CDR2 FYNNEI. In DNA form, the CDR3 reads TGTGCCAGCAGCCCCGGGACAGGGGATAAGTCAGATACGCAGTATTTT. Protein product: CASSPGTGDKSDTQYF.

The rearrangement joins TRBV6-1 to TRBJ1-5, with D uncertain. Germline V lookup: CDR1 MNHNS, CDR2 SASEGT. The CDR3 covers 13 residues. The V end lost 1 base, the J end lost 4 bases, and 5 bases lay between the germline ends. The CDR3, as DNA: TGTGCCAGCAGTGAAGGTTCTAATCAGCCCCAGCATTTT. This sequence encodes CASSEGSNQPQHF.

V is TRBV7-8 and J is TRBJ1-2, with D possibly being TRBD1 (6 bases). Germline V gene data show CDR1 as SGHVS and CDR2 as FQNEAQ. V lost 5 bases and J 2 bases, leaving 15 bases between the germline ends. The CDR3 contains 15 residues. CDR3 sequence reads: CASSLNYRANYGYTF. CDR3 nucleotides: TGTGCCAGCAGCCTAAATTACAGGGCAAACTATGGCTACACCTTC.

This sequence joins TRBV12-5 and TRBJ1-2; 7 positions agree with TRBD1. Germline-derived CDR1 and CDR2 are LGHNT and FRNRAP. Trimming removed 4 bases from V and 6 bases from J; junction bases left unmatched: 11. This CDR3 region has 15 residues. The CDR3 sequence: CASGSRYGTAHGYTF. In DNA, the CDR3 is TGTGCTAGTGGTTCCCGATATGGGACAGCCCATGGCTACACCTTC.

The V and J genes are TRBV5-4 and TRBJ2-3; 8 positions agree with TRBD2. Germline CDR1 is SGHNT and CDR2 is YYREEE (reference sequence). Unmatched junction bases numbered 6, after V lost 0 bases and J lost 0 bases. The CDR3 extends over 17 amino acids. The CDR3 here is CASSLGFGGGSTDTQYF. As DNA, the CDR3 is TGTGCCAGCAGCTTGGGGTTCGGGGGGGGAAGCACAGATACGCAGTATTTT.

The V and J genes are TRBV20-1 and TRBJ2-3, with D possibly matching TRBD1 (6 bases). V was cut by 7 bases and J by 5 bases, with 10 bases left in between. Germline loops: CDR1 DFQATT, CDR2 SNEGSKA (reference sequence). The CDR3 is made up of 11 amino acids. The CDR3 nucleotides are TGCAGTGGGGACAAGGGAGATACGCAGTATTTT. It translates to CSGDKGDTQYF.

The chain recombines TRBV7-2 with TRBJ2-3; 10 bases are a match to TRBD1. The CDR3 runs to 15 residues. V lost 1 base and J lost 4; bases outside the gene matches: 2. The germline V gene encodes CDR1 SGHTA and CDR2 FQGNSA. DNA of the CDR3: TGTGCCAGCAGCTTAGAGACAGGGGGCCCAGATACGCAGTATTTT. Translating gives CASSLETGGPDTQYF.

This clone showed up just a few times. The V and J genes are TRBV7-7 and TRBJ2-7; D remains ambiguous. Trimming removed 1 base at V and 0 bases at J, with 22 bases between. This CDR3 has 19 amino acids. Germline values: CDR1 SSHAT, CDR2 FNYEAQ (reference sequence). CDR3 sequence: CASSLDTFGFALGSYEQYF. The CDR3, as DNA: TGTGCCAGCAGCTTAGATACTTTCGGGTTCGCGTTGGGCTCCTACGAGCAGTACTTC.

This clone was recorded a few times. This chain links TRBV27 with TRBJ2-5; 10 bases map to TRBD2. V lost 6 bases and J lost 2; bases outside the gene matches: 6. Looked up from germline, CDR1 is MNHEY and CDR2 is SMNVEV (reference sequence). The CDR3 is 15 residues long. CDR3 in amino acids: CASRRLAGYQETQYF. The CDR3 bases are TGTGCCAGCAGAAGACTAGCGGGTTATCAAGAGACCCAGTACTTC.

This clone showed up just a few times. The chain employs TRBV7-2 and TRBJ2-5, with TRBD2 identical over 15 bases. The DNA end is more similar to TRBJ2-7, so the J call may be wrong. The V gene's germline CDR1 is SGHTA and CDR2 FQGNSA. The CDR3 is made up of 17 amino acids. The CDR3, as DNA: TGTGCCAGCAGCTCAGGGGGGACTAGCGGGAGGCTCTCCGAGCAGTACTTC. This translates into CASSSGGTSGRLSEQYF.

The rearrangement links TRBV2 to TRBJ2-5, with 7 bases fitting TRBD1. V shed 6 bases, J shed 5 bases, and the junction held 12 bases outside the gene matches. Germline CDR1 reads SNHLY; CDR2 reads FYNNEI. The CDR3 length is 15 residues. The CDR3 reads CASSATRQGPETQYF. CDR3 DNA: TGTGCCAGCAGCGCCACCCGACAGGGACCCGAGACCCAGTACTTC.

The CDR3 region is CASSLTGTGDQPQHF. The CDR3 region has the DNA TGCGCCAGCAGCTTGACCGGGACAGGGGATCAGCCCCAGCATTTT. V is TRBV5-1 and J is TRBJ1-5, with TRBD1 matching 10 bases. J gave up 5 bases and V 1 base, and 3 bases lay outside the gene matches. From germline, CDR1 is SGHRS and CDR2 YFSETQ. The CDR3 covers 15 residues.

This rearrangement joins TRBV7-8 to TRBJ1-1; a possible D gene is TRBD1 (6 bases). This CDR3 is built from 14 residues. The V and J ends lost 4 bases and 2 bases respectively, with 11 bases between them. CDR1 SGHVS and CDR2 FQNEAQ come from the germline V gene. CDR3 DNA sequence: TGTGCCAGCAGCTGGACAGAAATAAACACTGAAGCTTTCTTT. Translation gives CASSWTEINTEAFF.

This chain uses TRBV19 with TRBJ2-1, with 12 bases lining up with TRBD2. The CDR3 has 17 residues. Germline V gene data show CDR1 as LNHDA and CDR2 as SQIVND (reference sequence). J was trimmed by 9 bases and V by 5 bases; bases with no gene match: 14. CDR3 DNA sequence: TGTGCCAGTAGTCCCTGGGCTAGCGGGAGGGCCGTGGGTGAGCAGTTCTTC. It specifies CASSPWASGRAVGEQFF. Full variable domain (rest looked up from reference TRBV19 and TRBJ2-1): DGGITQSPKYLFRKEGQNVTLSCEQNLNHDAMYWYRQDPGQGLRLIYYSQIVNDFQKGDIAEGYSVSREKKESFPLTVTSAQKNPTAFYLCASSPWASGRAVGEQFFGPGTRLTVL.